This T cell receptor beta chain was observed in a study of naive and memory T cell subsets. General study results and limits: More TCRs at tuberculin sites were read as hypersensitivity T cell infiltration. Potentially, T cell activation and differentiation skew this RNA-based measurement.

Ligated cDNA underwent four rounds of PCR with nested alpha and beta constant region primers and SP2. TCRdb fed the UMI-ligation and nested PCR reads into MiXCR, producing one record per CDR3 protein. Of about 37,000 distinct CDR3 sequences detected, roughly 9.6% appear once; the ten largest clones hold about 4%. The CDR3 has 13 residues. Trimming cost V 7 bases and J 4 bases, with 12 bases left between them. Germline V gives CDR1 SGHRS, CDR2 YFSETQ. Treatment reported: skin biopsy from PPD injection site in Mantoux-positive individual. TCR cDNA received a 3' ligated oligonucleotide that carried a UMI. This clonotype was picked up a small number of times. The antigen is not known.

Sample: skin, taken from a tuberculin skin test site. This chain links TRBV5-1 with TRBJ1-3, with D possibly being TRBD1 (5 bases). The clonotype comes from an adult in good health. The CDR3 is CASGPGHGNTIYF. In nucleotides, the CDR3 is TGCGCCAGCGGGCCAGGGCACGGAAACACCATATATTTT.